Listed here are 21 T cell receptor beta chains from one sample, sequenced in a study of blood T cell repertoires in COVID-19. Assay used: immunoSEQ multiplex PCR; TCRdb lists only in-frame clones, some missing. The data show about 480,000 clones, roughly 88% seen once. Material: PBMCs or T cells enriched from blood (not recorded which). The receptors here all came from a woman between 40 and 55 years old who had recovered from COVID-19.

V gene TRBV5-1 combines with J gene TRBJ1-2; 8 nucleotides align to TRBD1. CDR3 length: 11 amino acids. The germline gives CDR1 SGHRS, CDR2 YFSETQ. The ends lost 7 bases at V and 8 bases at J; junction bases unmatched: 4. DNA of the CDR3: TGCGCCAGCTGGACAGGGTGGGGCTACACCTTC. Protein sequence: CASWTGWGYTF.

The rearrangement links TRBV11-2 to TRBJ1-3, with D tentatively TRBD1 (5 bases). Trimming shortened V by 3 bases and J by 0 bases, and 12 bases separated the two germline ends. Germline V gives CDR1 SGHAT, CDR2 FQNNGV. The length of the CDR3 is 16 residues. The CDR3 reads CASSFPPGGSGNTIYF. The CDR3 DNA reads TGTGCCAGCAGCTTCCCCCCCGGGGGCTCTGGAAACACCATATATTTT.

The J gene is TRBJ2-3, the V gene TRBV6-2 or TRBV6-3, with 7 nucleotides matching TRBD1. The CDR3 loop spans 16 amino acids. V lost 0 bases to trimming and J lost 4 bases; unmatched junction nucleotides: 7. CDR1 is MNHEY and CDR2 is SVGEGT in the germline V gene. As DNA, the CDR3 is TGTGCCAGCAGTTACTCTACAGGGGAGAGACCAGATACGCAGTATTTT. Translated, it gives CASSYSTGERPDTQYF.

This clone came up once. The CDR3 region is CASSLSPSGSKDEQFF. The CDR3 region has the DNA TGTGCCAGCAGCTTAAGTCCTAGCGGAAGTAAAGATGAGCAGTTCTTC. The chain uses TRBV11-2 and TRBJ2-1; 7 bases line up with TRBD2. V lost 2 bases, J lost 8 bases, and 12 bases stayed unmatched. The V gene's germline CDR1 is SGHAT and CDR2 FQNNGV. The CDR3 spans 16 residues. Full variable domain (outside the CDR3, taken from reference TRBV11-2 and TRBJ2-1): EAGVAQSPRYKIIEKRQSVAFWCNPISGHATLYWYQQILGQGPKLLIQFQNNGVVDDSQLPKDRFSAERLKGVDSTLKIQPAKLEDSAVYLCASSLSPSGSKDEQFFGPGTRLTVL.

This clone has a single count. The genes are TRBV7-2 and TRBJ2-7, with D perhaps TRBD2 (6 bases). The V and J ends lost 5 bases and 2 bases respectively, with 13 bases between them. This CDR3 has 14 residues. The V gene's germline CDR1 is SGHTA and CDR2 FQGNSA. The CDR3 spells CASSPAPGAYEQYF. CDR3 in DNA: TGTGCCAGCAGCCCCGCGCCGGGGGCCTACGAGCAGTACTTC.

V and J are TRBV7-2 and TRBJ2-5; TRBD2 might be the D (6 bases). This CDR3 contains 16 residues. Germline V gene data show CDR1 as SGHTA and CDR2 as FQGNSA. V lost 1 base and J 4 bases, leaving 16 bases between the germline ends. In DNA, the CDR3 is TGTGCCAGCAGCTTAGTGAGCGGGTCGTCTTCAGAGACCCAGTACTTC. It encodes CASSLVSGSSSETQYF. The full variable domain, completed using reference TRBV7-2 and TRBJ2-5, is GAGVSQSPSNKVTEKGKDVELRCDPISGHTALYWYRQSLGQGLEFLIYFQGNSAPDKSGLPSDRFSAERTGGSVSTLTIQRTQQEDSAVYLCASSLVSGSSSETQYFGPGTRLLVL.

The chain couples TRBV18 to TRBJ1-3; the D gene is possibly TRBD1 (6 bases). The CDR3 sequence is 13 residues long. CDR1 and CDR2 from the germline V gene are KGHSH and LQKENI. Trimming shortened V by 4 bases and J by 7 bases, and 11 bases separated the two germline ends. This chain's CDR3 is CASSLQGKNTIYF. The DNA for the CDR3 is TGTGCCAGCTCACTTCAGGGGAAGAACACCATATATTTT.

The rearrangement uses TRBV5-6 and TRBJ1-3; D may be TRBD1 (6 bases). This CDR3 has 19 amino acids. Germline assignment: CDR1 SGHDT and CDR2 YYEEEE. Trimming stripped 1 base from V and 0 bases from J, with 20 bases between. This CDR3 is CASSLIVFQGQSSGNTIYF. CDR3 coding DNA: TGTGCCAGCAGCTTGATAGTTTTTCAGGGGCAGAGCTCTGGAAACACCATATATTTT.

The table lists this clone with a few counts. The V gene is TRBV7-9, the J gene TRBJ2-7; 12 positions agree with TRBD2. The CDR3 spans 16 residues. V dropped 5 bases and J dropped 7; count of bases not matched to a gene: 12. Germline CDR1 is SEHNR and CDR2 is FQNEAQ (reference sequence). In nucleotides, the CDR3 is TGTGCCAGCAGCCCTTGGCTAGCGGGAGGGCCGGGTGAGCAGTACTTC. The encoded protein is CASSPWLAGGPGEQYF.

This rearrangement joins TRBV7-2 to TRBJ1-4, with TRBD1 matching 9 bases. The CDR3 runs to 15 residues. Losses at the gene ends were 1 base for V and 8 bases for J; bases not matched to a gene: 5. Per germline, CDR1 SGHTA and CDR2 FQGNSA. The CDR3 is CASSLEQGAREKLFF. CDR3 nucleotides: TGTGCCAGCAGCTTAGAACAGGGGGCTCGGGAAAAACTGTTTTTT. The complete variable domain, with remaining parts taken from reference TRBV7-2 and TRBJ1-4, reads GAGVSQSPSNKVTEKGKDVELRCDPISGHTALYWYRQSLGQGLEFLIYFQGNSAPDKSGLPSDRFSAERTGGSVSTLTIQRTQQEDSAVYLCASSLEQGAREKLFFGSGTQLSVL.

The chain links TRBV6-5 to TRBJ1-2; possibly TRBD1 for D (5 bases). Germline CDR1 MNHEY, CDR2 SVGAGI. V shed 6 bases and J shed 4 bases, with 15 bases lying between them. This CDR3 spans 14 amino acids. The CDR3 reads CASSDEGAGYGYTF. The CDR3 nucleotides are TGTGCCAGCAGCGACGAAGGGGCCGGCTATGGCTACACCTTC.

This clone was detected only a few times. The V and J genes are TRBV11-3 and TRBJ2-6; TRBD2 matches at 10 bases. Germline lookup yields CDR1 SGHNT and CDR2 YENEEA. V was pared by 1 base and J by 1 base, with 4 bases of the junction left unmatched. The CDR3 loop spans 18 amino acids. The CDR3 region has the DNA TGTGCCAGCAGCTTAGGGCTTAGCGGGAGGTCTGGGGCCAACGTCCTGACTTTC. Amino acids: CASSLGLSGRSGANVLTF.

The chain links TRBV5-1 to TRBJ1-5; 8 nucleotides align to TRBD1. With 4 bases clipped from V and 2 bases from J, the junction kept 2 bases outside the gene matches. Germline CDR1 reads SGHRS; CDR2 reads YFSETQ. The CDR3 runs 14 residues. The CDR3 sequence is CASSEGQGNQPQHF. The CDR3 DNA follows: TGCGCCAGCAGCGAGGGACAGGGCAATCAGCCCCAGCATTTT.

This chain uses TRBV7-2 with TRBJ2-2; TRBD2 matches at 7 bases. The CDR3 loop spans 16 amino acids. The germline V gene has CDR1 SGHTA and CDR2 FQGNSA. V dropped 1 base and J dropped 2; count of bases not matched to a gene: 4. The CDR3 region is CASSLDLAANTGELFF. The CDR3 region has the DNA TGTGCCAGCAGCTTAGATCTAGCGGCCAACACCGGGGAGCTGTTTTTT.

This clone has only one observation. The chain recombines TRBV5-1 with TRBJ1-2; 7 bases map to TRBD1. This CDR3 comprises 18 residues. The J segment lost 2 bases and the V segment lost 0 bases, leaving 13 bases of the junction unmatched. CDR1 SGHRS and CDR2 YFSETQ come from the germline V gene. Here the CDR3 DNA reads TGCGCCAGCAGCTTGGTTCTTTCGGGACAGCCCACCAACTATGGCTACACCTTC. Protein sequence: CASSLVLSGQPTNYGYTF.

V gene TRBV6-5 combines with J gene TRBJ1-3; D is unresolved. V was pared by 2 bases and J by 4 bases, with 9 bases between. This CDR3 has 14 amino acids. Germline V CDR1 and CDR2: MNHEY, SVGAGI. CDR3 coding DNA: TGTGCCAGCAGTTACAATCAAGAGGGAAACACCATATATTTT. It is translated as CASSYNQEGNTIYF.

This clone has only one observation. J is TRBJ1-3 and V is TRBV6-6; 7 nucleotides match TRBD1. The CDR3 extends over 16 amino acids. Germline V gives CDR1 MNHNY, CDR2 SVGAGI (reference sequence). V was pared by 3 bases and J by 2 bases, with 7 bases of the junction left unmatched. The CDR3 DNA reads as TGTGCCAGCAGTTATACAGGGGTTGGGACTGGAAACACCATATATTTT. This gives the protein CASSYTGVGTGNTIYF.

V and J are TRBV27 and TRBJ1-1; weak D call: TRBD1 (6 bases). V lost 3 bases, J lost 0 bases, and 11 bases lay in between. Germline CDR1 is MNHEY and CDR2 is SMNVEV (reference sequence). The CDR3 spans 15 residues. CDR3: CASSFNGGLNTEAFF. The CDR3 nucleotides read TGTGCCAGCAGTTTTAATGGGGGCTTGAACACTGAAGCTTTCTTT.

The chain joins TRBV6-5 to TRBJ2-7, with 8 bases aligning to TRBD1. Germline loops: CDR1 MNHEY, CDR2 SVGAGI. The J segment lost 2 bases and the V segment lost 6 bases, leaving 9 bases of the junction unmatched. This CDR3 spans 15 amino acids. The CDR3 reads CASSSTGTGTYEQYF. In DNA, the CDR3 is TGTGCCAGCAGCTCCACCGGGACAGGAACCTACGAGCAGTACTTC.

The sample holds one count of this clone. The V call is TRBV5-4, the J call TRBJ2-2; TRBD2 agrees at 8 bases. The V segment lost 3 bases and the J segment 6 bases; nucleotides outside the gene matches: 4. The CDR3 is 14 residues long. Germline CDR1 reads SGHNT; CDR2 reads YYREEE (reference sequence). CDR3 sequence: CASSSGTSPGELFF. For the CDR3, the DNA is TGTGCCAGCAGCTCGGGGACTAGTCCCGGGGAGCTGTTTTTT.

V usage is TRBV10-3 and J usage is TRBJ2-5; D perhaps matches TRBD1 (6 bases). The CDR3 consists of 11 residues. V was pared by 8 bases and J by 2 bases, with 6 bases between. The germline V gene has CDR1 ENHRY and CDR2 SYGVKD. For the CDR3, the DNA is TGTGCCATCGGACAGCAAGAGACCCAGTACTTC. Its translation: CAIGQQETQYF.